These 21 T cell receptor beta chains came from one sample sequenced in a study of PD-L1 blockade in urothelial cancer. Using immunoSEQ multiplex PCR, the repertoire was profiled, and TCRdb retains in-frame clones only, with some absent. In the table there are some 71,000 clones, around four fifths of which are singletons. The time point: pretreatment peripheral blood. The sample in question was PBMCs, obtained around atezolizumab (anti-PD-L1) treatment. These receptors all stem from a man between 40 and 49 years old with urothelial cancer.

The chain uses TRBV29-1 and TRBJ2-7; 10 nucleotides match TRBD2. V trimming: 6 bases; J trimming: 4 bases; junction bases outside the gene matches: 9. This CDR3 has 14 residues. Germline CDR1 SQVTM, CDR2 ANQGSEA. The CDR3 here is CSVPLAGDPYEQYF. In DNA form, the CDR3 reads TGCAGCGTCCCCCTAGCGGGAGATCCGTACGAGCAGTACTTC.

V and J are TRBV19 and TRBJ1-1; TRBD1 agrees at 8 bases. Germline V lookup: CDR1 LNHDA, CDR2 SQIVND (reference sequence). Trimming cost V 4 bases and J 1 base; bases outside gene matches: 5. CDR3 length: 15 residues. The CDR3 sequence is CASSTLDRANTEAFF. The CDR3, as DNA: TGTGCCAGTAGTACCCTGGACAGGGCGAACACTGAAGCTTTCTTT.

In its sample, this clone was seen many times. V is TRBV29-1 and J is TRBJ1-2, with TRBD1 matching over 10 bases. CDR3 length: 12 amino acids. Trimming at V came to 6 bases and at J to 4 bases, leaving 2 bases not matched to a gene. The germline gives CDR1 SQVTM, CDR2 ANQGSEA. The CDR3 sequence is CSVGQGFYGYTF. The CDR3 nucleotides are TGCAGCGTGGGACAGGGGTTCTATGGCTACACCTTC. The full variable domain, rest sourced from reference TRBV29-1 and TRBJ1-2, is SAVISQKPSRDICQRGTSLTIQCQVDSQVTMMFWYRQQPGQSLTLIATANQGSEATYESGFVIDKFPISRPNLTFSTLTVSNMSPEDSSIYLCSVGQGFYGYTFGSGTRLTVV.

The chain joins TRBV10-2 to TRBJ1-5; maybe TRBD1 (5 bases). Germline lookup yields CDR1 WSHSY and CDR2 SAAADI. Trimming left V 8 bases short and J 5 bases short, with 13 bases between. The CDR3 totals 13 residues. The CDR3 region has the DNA TGCGCCAGCGTGGGAGGGGTAGATCAGCCCCAGCATTTT. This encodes CASVGGVDQPQHF.

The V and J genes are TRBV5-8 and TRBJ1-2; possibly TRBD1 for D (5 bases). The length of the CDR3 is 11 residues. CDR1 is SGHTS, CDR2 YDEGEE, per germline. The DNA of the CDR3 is TGTGCAGGGGCATTCTTGTATGGCTACACCTTC. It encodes CAGAFLYGYTF.

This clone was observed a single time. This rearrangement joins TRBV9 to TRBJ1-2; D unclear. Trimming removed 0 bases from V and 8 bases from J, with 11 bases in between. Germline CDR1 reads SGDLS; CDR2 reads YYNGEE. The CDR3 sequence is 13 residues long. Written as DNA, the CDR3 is TGTGCCAGCAGCGTAGGGGAGGAGAAAGGCTACACCTTC. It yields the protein CASSVGEEKGYTF.

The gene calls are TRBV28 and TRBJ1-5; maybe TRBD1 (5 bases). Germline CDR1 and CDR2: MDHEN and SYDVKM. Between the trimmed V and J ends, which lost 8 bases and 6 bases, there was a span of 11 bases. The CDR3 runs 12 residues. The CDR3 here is CASRRGGQPQHF. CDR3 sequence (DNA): TGTGCCAGCCGACGGGGGGGTCAGCCCCAGCATTTT.

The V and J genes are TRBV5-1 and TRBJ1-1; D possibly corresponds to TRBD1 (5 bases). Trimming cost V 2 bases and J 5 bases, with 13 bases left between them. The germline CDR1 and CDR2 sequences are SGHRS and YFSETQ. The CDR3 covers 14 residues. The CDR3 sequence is CASSLGAGQTEAFF. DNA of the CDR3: TGCGCCAGCAGCTTAGGGGCAGGGCAAACTGAAGCTTTCTTT.

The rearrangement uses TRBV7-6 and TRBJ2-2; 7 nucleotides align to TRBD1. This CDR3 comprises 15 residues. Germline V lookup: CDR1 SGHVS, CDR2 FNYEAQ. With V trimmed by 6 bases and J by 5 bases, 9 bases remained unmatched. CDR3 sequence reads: CASRPRQGRTGELFF. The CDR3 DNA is TGTGCCAGCAGACCTAGACAGGGTCGGACCGGGGAGCTGTTTTTT.

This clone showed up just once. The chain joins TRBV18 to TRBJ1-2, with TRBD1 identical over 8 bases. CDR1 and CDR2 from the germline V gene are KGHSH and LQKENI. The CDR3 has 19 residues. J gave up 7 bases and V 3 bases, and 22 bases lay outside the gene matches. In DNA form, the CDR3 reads TGTGCCAGCTCACCCCTGGGACTTACCTCAGGGGGCCAGATTAGTGGCTACACCTTC. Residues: CASSPLGLTSGGQISGYTF.

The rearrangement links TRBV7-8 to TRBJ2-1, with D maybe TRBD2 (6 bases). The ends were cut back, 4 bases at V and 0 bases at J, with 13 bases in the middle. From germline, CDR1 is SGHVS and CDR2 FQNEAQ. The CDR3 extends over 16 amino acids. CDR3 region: CASSSGTSSSYNEQFF. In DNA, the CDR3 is TGTGCCAGCAGCTCGGGGACTTCGAGCTCCTACAATGAGCAGTTCTTC. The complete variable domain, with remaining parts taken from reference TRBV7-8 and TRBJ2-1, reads GAGVSQSPRYKVAKRGQDVALRCDPISGHVSLFWYQQALGQGPEFLTYFQNEAQLDKSGLPSDRFFAERPEGSVSTLKIQRTQQEDSAVYLCASSSGTSSSYNEQFFGPGTRLTVL.

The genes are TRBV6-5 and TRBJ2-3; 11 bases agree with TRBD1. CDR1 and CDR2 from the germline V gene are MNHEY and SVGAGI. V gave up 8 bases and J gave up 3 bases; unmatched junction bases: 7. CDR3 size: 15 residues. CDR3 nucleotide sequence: TGTGCCAGCGCTATTGGGACAGGGGGGACAGATACGCAGTATTTT. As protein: CASAIGTGGTDTQYF.

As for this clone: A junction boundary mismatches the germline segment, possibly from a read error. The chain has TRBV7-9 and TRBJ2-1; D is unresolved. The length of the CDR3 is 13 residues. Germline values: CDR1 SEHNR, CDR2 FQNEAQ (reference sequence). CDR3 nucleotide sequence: TGTGCCAGCACCTTAAAGGAGCGAAACGAGCAGTTCTTC. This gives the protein CASTLKERNEQFF.

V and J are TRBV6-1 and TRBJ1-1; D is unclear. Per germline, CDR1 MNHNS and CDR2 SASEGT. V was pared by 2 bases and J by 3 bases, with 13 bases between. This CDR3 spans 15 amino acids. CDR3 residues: CASSELVGRYTEAFF. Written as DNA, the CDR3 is TGTGCCAGCAGTGAACTTGTGGGCAGATACACTGAAGCTTTCTTT.

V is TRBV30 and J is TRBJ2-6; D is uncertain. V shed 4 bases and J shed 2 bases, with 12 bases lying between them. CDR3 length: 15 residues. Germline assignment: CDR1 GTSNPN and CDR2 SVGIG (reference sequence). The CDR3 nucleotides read TGTGCCTGGACTTCGACTGTAGCTGGGGCCAACGTCCTGACTTTC. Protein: CAWTSTVAGANVLTF.

Here the CDR3 reads CASSYYRDTGELFF. CDR3 nucleotide sequence: TGTGCCAGCAGTTACTACAGGGATACCGGGGAGCTGTTTTTT. The chain uses TRBV6-5 and TRBJ2-2, with D tentatively TRBD1 (6 bases). This CDR3 has 14 residues. In germline, CDR1 is MNHEY, CDR2 SVGAGI. V gave up 1 base and J gave up 5 bases, with 8 bases separating them.

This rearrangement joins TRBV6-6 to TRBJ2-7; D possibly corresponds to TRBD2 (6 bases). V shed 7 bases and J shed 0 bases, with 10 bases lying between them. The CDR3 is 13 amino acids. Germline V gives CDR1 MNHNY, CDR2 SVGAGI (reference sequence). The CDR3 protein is CASIPGSSYEQYF. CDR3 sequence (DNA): TGTGCCAGCATTCCCGGGAGCTCCTACGAGCAGTACTTC.

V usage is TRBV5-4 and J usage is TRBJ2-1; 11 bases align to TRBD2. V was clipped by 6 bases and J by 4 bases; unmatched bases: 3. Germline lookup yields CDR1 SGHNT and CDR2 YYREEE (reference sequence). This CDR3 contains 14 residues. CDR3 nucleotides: TGTGCCAGCACCGGGACTAGCGGTTACAATGAGCAGTTCTTC. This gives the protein CASTGTSGYNEQFF.

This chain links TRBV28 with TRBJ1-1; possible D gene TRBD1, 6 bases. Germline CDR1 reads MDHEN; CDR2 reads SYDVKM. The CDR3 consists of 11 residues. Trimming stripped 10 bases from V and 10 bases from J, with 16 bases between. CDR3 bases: TGTGCCACCACTCAGGGGCTAGGAGCTTTCTTT. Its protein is CATTQGLGAFF.

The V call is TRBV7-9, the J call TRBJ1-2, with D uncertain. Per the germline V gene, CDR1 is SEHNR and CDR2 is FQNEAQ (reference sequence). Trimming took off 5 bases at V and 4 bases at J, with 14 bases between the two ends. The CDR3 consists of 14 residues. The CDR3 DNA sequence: TGTGCCAGCAGCCTAAATCCTGTCGGCTATGGCTACACCTTC. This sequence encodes CASSLNPVGYGYTF.

As DNA, the CDR3 is TGTGCCAGCAGTCCGCCGACTAGCGGGAGTACACTTCTGTACTTC. Its protein product is CASSPPTSGSTLLYF. The genes are TRBV28 and TRBJ2-7, with 12 bases identical to TRBD2. Trimming removed 5 bases from V and 12 bases from J; junction bases left unmatched: 14. CDR3 length equals 15 residues. Per the germline V gene, CDR1 is MDHEN and CDR2 is SYDVKM.